These 9 T cell receptor beta chains share one sample of origin, sequenced in a study of beta chain features in type 1 diabetes. The authors reverse transcribed all of the isolated RNA, so sequencing captured expressed TCRB transcripts. Clones were read by immunoSEQ multiplex PCR, and TCRdb kept only the in-frame ones, dropping some. The sample has 850,000 to 900,000 clones; roughly a sixth are singletons. The sequencing input was naive CD4+ T cells from blood. These TCRs come from a woman between 18 and 29 years old in good health.

This sequence joins TRBV11-2 and TRBJ2-7; the match to TRBD1 covers 7 bases. The junction had 7 bases not matched to a gene; V was cut back by 4 bases and J by 4 bases. CDR3 length equals 14 residues. Germline V gene sequence: CDR1 SGHAT, CDR2 FQNNGV. CDR3 nucleotide sequence: TGTGCCAGCAGCTGGGACAGTGGATTGTACGAGCAGTACTTC. Its translation is CASSWDSGLYEQYF.

The genes are TRBV25-1 and TRBJ2-5; D call uncertain. The last part of the DNA fits TRBJ2-7 better; the J call may be wrong. Looked up from germline, CDR1 is MGHDK and CDR2 is SYGVNS. The CDR3 loop spans 14 amino acids. The CDR3 sequence: CASSGSRDSYEQYF. CDR3 coding DNA: TGTGCCAGCAGTGGTAGCAGAGACTCTTACGAGCAGTACTTC.

This chain uses TRBV14 with TRBJ2-3; 7 bases align to TRBD2. CDR1 and CDR2 from the germline V gene are SGHDN and FVKESK. The V gene end was trimmed by 1 base and the J gene end by 0 bases; junction bases not matched to a gene: 4. CDR3 length equals 16 residues. Written as DNA, the CDR3 is TGTGCCAGCAGCCAAGCCGTCGGGAGGAGCACAGATACGCAGTATTTT. Translation gives CASSQAVGRSTDTQYF.

This clone was observed a few times. This chain connects TRBV7-9 to TRBJ2-6; D may be TRBD1 (6 bases). Germline loops: CDR1 SEHNR, CDR2 FQNEAQ (reference sequence). This CDR3 region has 14 residues. V dropped 3 bases and J dropped 8 bases, with 11 bases sitting between them. In nucleotides, the CDR3 is TGTGCCAGCAGCTTTGAACAGGGAACCAACGTCCTGACTTTC. Protein: CASSFEQGTNVLTF.

This clone appeared once. The rearrangement joins TRBV19 to TRBJ1-5; unclear D gene. The CDR3 totals 13 residues. The V gene lost 6 bases and the J gene lost 3 bases, with 9 bases spanning the gap. Germline V gene lookup returns CDR1 LNHDA and CDR2 SQIVND (reference sequence). Here the CDR3 reads CASSPKSNQPQHF. CDR3 coding DNA: TGTGCCAGTAGCCCAAAGTCCAATCAGCCCCAGCATTTT.

A word on this clone: A clone one base away is much larger, so this may be a read error. Here the CDR3 reads CASRDNEQFF. Written as DNA, the CDR3 is TGTGCCAGTAGGGACAATGAGCAGTTCTTC. The V gene is TRBV19, the J gene TRBJ2-1; no definite D call. The germline V gene encodes CDR1 LNHDA and CDR2 SQIVND (reference sequence). Trimming cost V 6 bases and J 5 bases, with 2 bases left between them. The CDR3 contains 10 residues.

The table lists this clone with a few counts. The V call is TRBV21-1, the J call TRBJ2-5; the D call of TRBD2 is as the table states it, not checked on the DNA. TRBV21-1 is tagged as a pseudogene. This CDR3 region has 17 residues. The CDR3 region is CARLGGRPGGPSKTQYF. CDR3 DNA: TGTGCCCGCCTGGGAGGGAGGCCGGGAGGGCCTTCCAAGACCCAGTACTTC.

In the case of this clone: Other DNA variants within this sample encode the same CDR3. The CDR3 here is CSASGVETQYF. The CDR3 DNA is TGCAGTGCTTCCGGGGTGGAGACCCAGTACTTC. V is TRBV20-1 and J is TRBJ2-5, with TRBD2 as a possible D gene (5 bases). CDR1 is DFQATT, CDR2 SNEGSKA, per germline (reference sequence). The CDR3 extends over 11 amino acids. Trimming took 5 bases from V and 5 from J, leaving 9 bases between them.

Points on this clone: The junction differs from germline at one of its ends, possibly a read error. The genes are TRBV5-4 and TRBJ2-5, with D perhaps assigned TRBD1 or TRBD2 (5 bases each). Per germline, CDR1 SGHNT and CDR2 YYREEE (reference sequence). The CDR3 covers 14 residues. CDR3 DNA sequence: TGCGCCAGCAGCGGACCGGCTTCAGGGGAGACCCAGTACTTC. It yields the protein CASSGPASGETQYF.